One and the same sample provided the 11 T cell receptor beta chains below, sequenced in a study of a mutant IDH1 vaccine in newly diagnosed glioma. What these receptors recognize is not known. Time point given: week 5, during vaccination. The investigators gave 300 ug of mutant IDH1 20-mer peptide in each vaccine dose, together with topical imiquimod. Sequencing was performed with immunoSEQ multiplex PCR; in TCRdb, only in-frame clones are kept and a portion is missing. The data show 52,000 or so clones, about 80% seen once. The material was PBMCs, obtained from a glioma patient whose treatment included an IDH1 peptide vaccine. The receptors shown here come from a woman younger than 30 with glioma. Some clones in this sample may be carry-over from other donors' samples.

The chain recombines TRBV2 with TRBJ1-1, with a possible D match to TRBD1 (5 bases). Germline lookup yields CDR1 SNHLY and CDR2 FYNNEI. The CDR3 spans 15 residues. V was clipped by 0 bases and J by 4 bases, with 12 bases between them. Written as DNA, the CDR3 is TGTGCCAGCAGTGAAGCGCTTAGGGGATTCACTGAAGCTTTCTTT. This codes for CASSEALRGFTEAFF.

The genes are TRBV6-6 and TRBJ2-7, with no clear D. The CDR3 has 13 amino acids. The germline V gene has CDR1 MNHNY and CDR2 SVGAGI (reference sequence). The V end lost 6 bases, the J end lost 6 bases, and 15 bases lay between the germline ends. DNA for the CDR3: TGTGCCAGCAGCCTACACGGAAAGAGCGAGCAGTACTTC. Protein: CASSLHGKSEQYF.

This clone was observed a single time. V and J are TRBV5-6 and TRBJ1-5, with D possibly being TRBD1 (5 bases). This CDR3 has 15 residues. Trimming left V 0 bases short and J 4 bases short, with 11 bases between. Germline values: CDR1 SGHDT, CDR2 YYEEEE. CDR3 loop: CASSLAGGGNQPQHF. The CDR3 nucleotides are TGTGCCAGCAGCTTGGCCGGGGGGGGTAATCAGCCCCAGCATTTT.

This chain connects TRBV5-4 to TRBJ1-2; perhaps TRBD1 as D (5 bases). This CDR3 is built from 15 residues. CDR1 and CDR2 from the germline V gene are SGHNT and YYREEE (reference sequence). The V end lost 0 bases, the J end lost 6 bases, and 15 bases lay between the germline ends. The CDR3 sequence is CASSLVGQGWDGYTF. CDR3 nucleotides: TGTGCCAGCAGCTTGGTGGGCCAGGGCTGGGATGGCTACACCTTC.

The chain combines TRBV7-6 with TRBJ1-2, with D possibly TRBD1 on 6 matching bases. The germline gives CDR1 SGHVS, CDR2 FNYEAQ. CDR3 length: 15 amino acids. V was shortened by 4 bases and J by 6 bases, with 18 bases between the two germline ends. The CDR3 here is CASSSLIGGQDGYTF. CDR3 DNA sequence: TGTGCCAGCAGCTCCCTCATCGGGGGGCAAGATGGCTACACCTTC. Using reference TRBV7-6 and TRBJ1-2 for the parts outside the CDR3, the full variable domain is GAGVSQSPRYKVTKRGQDVALRCDPISGHVSLYWYRQALGQGPEFLTYFNYEAQQDKSGLPNDRFSAERPEGSISTLTIQRTEQRDSAMYRCASSSLIGGQDGYTFGSGTRLTVV.

This chain uses TRBV6-1 with TRBJ1-2; no reliable D call. V lost 1 base to trimming and J lost 8 bases, with 14 bases between them. The CDR3 contains 14 residues. Germline V lookup: CDR1 MNHNS, CDR2 SASEGT. The CDR3 region has the DNA TGTGCCAGCAGTGAAGTAGGCCAAAGCCTAGGCTACACCTTC. It is translated as CASSEVGQSLGYTF.

The rearrangement joins TRBV5-1 to TRBJ2-5, with 14 bases matching TRBD2. The trim removed 2 bases at V and 10 bases at J, leaving 4 bases unmatched. The CDR3 contains 14 residues. Germline V lookup: CDR1 SGHRS, CDR2 YFSETQ. The CDR3 region is CASSLTGTSGGQYF. The CDR3, as DNA: TGCGCCAGCAGCTTAACGGGGACTAGCGGGGGCCAGTACTTC.

The chain joins TRBV30 to TRBJ2-3; TRBD2 aligns across 8 bases. The J segment lost 2 bases and the V segment lost 3 bases, leaving 1 base of the junction unmatched. The CDR3 has 13 residues. Looked up from germline, CDR1 is GTSNPN and CDR2 is SVGIG (reference sequence). The CDR3 DNA reads TGTGCCTGGAGAGCGGGAGCCACAGATACGCAGTATTTT. Protein sequence: CAWRAGATDTQYF.

CDR3 DNA sequence: TGTGCCAGCAGCTTACGATCTAGCACTGAAGCTTTCTTT. The encoded protein is CASSLRSSTEAFF. The chain is built from TRBV5-6 and TRBJ1-1; no firm D call. V was clipped by 2 bases and J by 4 bases, with 9 bases between them. Germline V lookup: CDR1 SGHDT, CDR2 YYEEEE. The length of the CDR3 is 13 residues.

The chain combines TRBV7-8 with TRBJ2-5, with D hard to call. Germline-derived CDR1 and CDR2 are SGHVS and FQNEAQ. Trimming stripped 1 base from V and 7 bases from J, with 13 bases between. The CDR3 sequence is 14 residues long. CDR3 nucleotide sequence: TGTGCCAGCAGCTTAGTACGTCAGAGTGTGACCCAGTACTTC. Encoded protein: CASSLVRQSVTQYF.

This chain links TRBV25-1 with TRBJ2-7; the match to TRBD1 covers 9 bases. The CDR3 contains 14 residues. Germline V gene lookup returns CDR1 MGHDK and CDR2 SYGVNS. V dropped 6 bases and J dropped 5; count of bases not matched to a gene: 8. For the CDR3, the DNA is TGTGCCAGCAGCGATACAGGGGGCAGTAACGAGCAGTACTTC. Its protein product is CASSDTGGSNEQYF.